What follows are 32 T cell receptor beta chains derived from one specimen sequenced in a study of beta chain features in type 1 diabetes. Since all of the isolated RNA was reverse transcribed, expressed TCRB transcripts were what got sequenced. Repertoires were generated with immunoSEQ multiplex PCR, while TCRdb's copy carries only in-frame clones and drops some. This table has just over 150,000 clones, approximately 10% appearing once. The source material was central memory CD4+ T cells from blood. These receptors came from a man between 18 and 35 years old in good health.

A few counts support this clone. This chain uses TRBV20-1 with TRBJ2-7, with a tentative D call TRBD1 (6 bases). This CDR3 has 11 amino acids. Per the germline V gene, CDR1 is DFQATT and CDR2 is SNEGSKA (reference sequence). V lost 4 bases and J lost 4, with 8 bases in between. DNA for the CDR3: TGCAGTGCTACCAGGGGTTACGAGCAGTACTTC. The encoded protein is CSATRGYEQYF.

The chain is built from TRBV4-3 and TRBJ2-1, with D perhaps TRBD2 (7 bases). CDR1 and CDR2 from the germline V gene are LGHNA and YSLEER. The V gene lost 1 base and the J gene lost 4 bases, with 17 bases spanning the gap. The CDR3 extends over 17 amino acids. CDR3 sequence reads: CASSQVTAGAAYNEQFF. The CDR3 DNA sequence: TGCGCCAGCAGCCAAGTTACCGCGGGGGCCGCTTACAATGAGCAGTTCTTC.

This clone turned up a few times. This sequence joins TRBV4-3 and TRBJ1-4; weak D call: TRBD1 (5 bases). This CDR3 contains 17 residues. Germline loops: CDR1 LGHNA, CDR2 YSLEER. V was clipped by 1 base and J by 4 bases, with 16 bases between them. The CDR3 DNA reads TGCGCCAGCAGCCAAGGTTCCGCAACAGGCTTTAATGAAAAACTGTTTTTT. Its translation is CASSQGSATGFNEKLFF.

This clone appeared a few times. The CDR3 reads CASSFRVTEAFF. In nucleotides, the CDR3 is TGTGCCAGCAGCTTTAGGGTCACTGAAGCTTTCTTT. This sequence joins TRBV7-9 and TRBJ1-1, with no clear D. The germline V gene has CDR1 SEHNR and CDR2 FQNEAQ (reference sequence). The V gene lost 3 bases and the J gene lost 4 bases, with 6 bases spanning the gap. The CDR3 has 12 amino acids.

The chain has TRBV7-2 and TRBJ1-2; D might be TRBD1 (5 bases). Trimming cost V 5 bases and J 4 bases, with 23 bases left between them. The CDR3 contains 17 residues. Germline assignment: CDR1 SGHTA and CDR2 FQGNSA. The CDR3 loop is CASSPTLARGDLYGYTF. The CDR3 DNA sequence: TGTGCCAGCAGCCCCACCCTGGCCCGGGGGGACCTCTATGGCTACACCTTC.

This clone has just a few counts. The rearrangement links TRBV5-4 to TRBJ2-5; D could derive from TRBD1 or TRBD2 (5 bases each). Germline V gene sequence: CDR1 SGHNT, CDR2 YYREEE (reference sequence). CDR3 length: 15 amino acids. Between the trimmed V and J ends, which lost 6 bases and 0 bases, there was a span of 15 bases. The CDR3 sequence: CASTPRGGYQETQYF. The DNA for the CDR3 is TGTGCCAGCACCCCGAGGGGCGGGTACCAAGAGACCCAGTACTTC.

The chain combines TRBV5-1 with TRBJ2-5; 7 bases are a match to TRBD2. The trim removed 1 base at V and 2 bases at J, leaving 2 bases unmatched. CDR3 length: 14 amino acids. CDR1 SGHRS and CDR2 YFSETQ come from the germline V gene. The CDR3 DNA reads as TGCGCCAGCAGCTTGCAGCGGGGTCAAGAGACCCAGTACTTC. It yields the protein CASSLQRGQETQYF.

This clone was found a few times. The rearrangement uses TRBV9 and TRBJ1-1, with 12 bases lining up with TRBD1. With V trimmed by 0 bases and J by 8 bases, 5 bases remained unmatched. Looked up from germline, CDR1 is SGDLS and CDR2 is YYNGEE. There are 15 residues in the CDR3. CDR3 in DNA: TGTGCCAGCAGCGTAGAAGGGACAGGGGGCCGGGAAGCTTTCTTT. This sequence encodes CASSVEGTGGREAFF.

This chain links TRBV10-3 with TRBJ2-3; TRBD2 matches 12 bases. J gave up 3 bases and V 5 bases, and 3 bases lay outside the gene matches. Germline CDR1 reads ENHRY; CDR2 reads SYGVKD. The CDR3 loop spans 15 amino acids. The CDR3 region is CAISRGTSGTDTQYF. CDR3 DNA sequence: TGTGCCATCAGTCGCGGGACTAGCGGGACAGATACGCAGTATTTT.

This clone was counted only a few times. The rearrangement uses TRBV4-3 and TRBJ1-1; TRBD1 is a possible D gene (5 bases). The germline V and J ends were trimmed by 0 bases and 3 bases, with 14 bases remaining between them. Germline V gene data show CDR1 as LGHNA and CDR2 as YSLEER. The CDR3 length is 16 residues. Here the CDR3 reads CASSQEGGRVDTEAFF. The CDR3 DNA reads as TGCGCCAGCAGCCAAGAAGGCGGCAGGGTGGACACTGAAGCTTTCTTT.

This clone was counted a few times. In DNA, the CDR3 is TGTGCCTGGAACCCGGGACTAGCGGTTCAACGGTACTTC. This sequence encodes CAWNPGLAVQRYF. This chain uses TRBV30 with TRBJ2-5; TRBD2 matches 11 bases. With 4 bases clipped from V and 13 bases from J, the junction kept 11 bases outside the gene matches. This CDR3 contains 13 residues. Germline CDR1 reads GTSNPN; CDR2 reads SVGIG (reference sequence).

This chain uses TRBV4-2 with TRBJ2-4, with 7 bases fitting TRBD1. Germline CDR1 reads LGHNA; CDR2 reads YNFKEQ. CDR3 length: 15 amino acids. V lost 2 bases to trimming and J lost 10 bases; unmatched junction nucleotides: 11. The CDR3 nucleotides are TGTGCCAGCAGCCAATCCCAGGGGGTCCAGTATATTCAGTACTTC. Its translation is CASSQSQGVQYIQYF.

This clone appeared a few times. V is TRBV7-9 and J is TRBJ1-4; the D is unclear. V gave up 4 bases and J gave up 9 bases, with 15 bases separating them. Germline-derived CDR1 and CDR2 are SEHNR and FQNEAQ (reference sequence). CDR3 length equals 14 residues. Here the CDR3 reads CASSSQTTSQKLFF. The CDR3 DNA is TGTGCCAGCAGCTCCCAGACGACCTCCCAAAAACTGTTTTTT.

There are a few counts of this clone. This rearrangement joins TRBV4-2 to TRBJ2-2; D unresolved. The length of the CDR3 is 15 residues. CDR1 is LGHNA and CDR2 is YNFKEQ in the germline V gene. The germline V and J ends were trimmed by 2 bases and 0 bases, with 7 bases remaining between them. This CDR3 reads CASSQSLANTGELFF. The CDR3 DNA reads TGTGCCAGCAGCCAATCACTCGCGAACACCGGGGAGCTGTTTTTT.

A word on this clone: At the DNA level, this CDR3 is encoded by other sequences in the same sample as well. The V and J genes are TRBV5-1 and TRBJ2-1; TRBD1 or TRBD2 may be the D gene (5 bases each). CDR1 is SGHRS and CDR2 is YFSETQ in the germline V gene. The V end lost 0 bases, the J end lost 1 base, and 11 bases lay between the germline ends. The CDR3 is 16 amino acids. The CDR3 protein is CASSLGGTGSYNEQFF. The CDR3 DNA follows: TGCGCCAGCAGCTTGGGTGGGACGGGTTCCTACAATGAGCAGTTCTTC.

This clone was observed a handful of times. This chain links TRBV5-1 with TRBJ2-5; possibly TRBD1 for D (6 bases). The CDR3 has 13 residues. Per germline, CDR1 SGHRS and CDR2 YFSETQ. Trimming shortened V by 3 bases and J by 4 bases, and 10 bases separated the two germline ends. CDR3 sequence: CASSSTGSETQYF. The CDR3, as DNA: TGCGCCAGCAGCTCAACAGGGTCAGAGACCCAGTACTTC.

The sample holds a few counts of this clone. The chain recombines TRBV11-2 with TRBJ1-2, with D uncertain. The CDR3 has 15 residues. V was clipped by 1 base and J by 2 bases, with 11 bases between them. Germline-derived CDR1 and CDR2 are SGHAT and FQNNGV. For the CDR3, the DNA is TGTGCCAGCAGCTTAGCTTTAAGTGCCAACTATGGCTACACCTTC. Its protein is CASSLALSANYGYTF. Full variable domain (remainder filled in from reference TRBV11-2 and TRBJ1-2): EAGVAQSPRYKIIEKRQSVAFWCNPISGHATLYWYQQILGQGPKLLIQFQNNGVVDDSQLPKDRFSAERLKGVDSTLKIQPAKLEDSAVYLCASSLALSANYGYTFGSGTRLTVV.

This clone has only a few counts. J is TRBJ2-1 and V is TRBV6-5; perhaps TRBD2 as D (7 bases). V was pared by 7 bases and J by 7 bases, with 17 bases between. The V gene's germline CDR1 is MNHEY and CDR2 SVGAGI. The CDR3 loop spans 14 amino acids. The chain's CDR3 is CASTQPGGRNEQFF. The CDR3 DNA is TGTGCCAGCACTCAACCCGGGGGGCGGAATGAGCAGTTCTTC.

This clone has a count of ten or more. The V and J genes are TRBV7-3 and TRBJ2-3; no reliable D call. The CDR3 is 12 residues long. V was pared by 5 bases and J by 5 bases, with 8 bases between. Germline V CDR1 and CDR2: SGHTA, FQGTGA. The CDR3: CASSKGGDTQYF. DNA for the CDR3: TGTGCCAGCAGCAAGGGCGGAGATACGCAGTATTTT. The whole variable domain, filled in from reference TRBV7-3 and TRBJ2-3, reads GAGVSQTPSNKVTEKGKYVELRCDPISGHTALYWYRQSLGQGPEFLIYFQGTGAADDSGLPNDRFFAVRPEGSVSTLKIQRTERGDSAVYLCASSKGGDTQYFGPGTRLTVL.

This rearrangement joins TRBV5-4 to TRBJ2-5, with a possible D match to TRBD1 (5 bases). The germline V and J ends were trimmed by 2 bases and 2 bases, with 7 bases remaining between them. The CDR3 sequence is 13 residues long. The germline gives CDR1 SGHNT, CDR2 YYREEE (reference sequence). The CDR3 DNA reads TGTGCCAGCAGCTTAAGGGGACAAGAGACCCAGTACTTC. Residues: CASSLRGQETQYF. The full variable domain, with the rest looked up from reference TRBV5-4 and TRBJ2-5, is ETGVTQSPTHLIKTRGQQVTLRCSSQSGHNTVSWYQQALGQGPQFIFQYYREEENGRGNFPPRFSGLQFPNYSSELNVNALELDDSALYLCASSLRGQETQYFGPGTRLLVL.

The count of this clone is one. J is TRBJ1-4 and V is TRBV5-6; D ambiguous. Germline CDR1 and CDR2: SGHDT and YYEEEE. CDR3 length equals 15 residues. V was pared by 5 bases and J by 0 bases, with 11 bases between. The CDR3 nucleotides are TGTGCCAGCAGACAATGGACCGCAACTAATGAAAAACTGTTTTTT. Translated: CASRQWTATNEKLFF. The whole variable domain, filled in from reference TRBV5-6 and TRBJ1-4, reads DAGVTQSPTHLIKTRGQQVTLRCSPKSGHDTVSWYQQALGQGPQFIFQYYEEEERQRGNFPDRFSGHQFPNYSSELNVNALLLGDSALYLCASRQWTATNEKLFFGSGTQLSVL.

The CDR3 DNA reads as TGTGCCAGCAGCTTAAGAGCGAGCGGACAAGCCTCGGGGCAGTACTTC. This sequence encodes CASSLRASGQASGQYF. The chain joins TRBV7-9 to TRBJ2-7; D possibly uses TRBD1 or TRBD2 (5 bases each). Germline lookup yields CDR1 SEHNR and CDR2 FQNEAQ (reference sequence). Trimming pared 2 bases from V and 9 bases from J, leaving 23 bases between. The CDR3 sequence is 16 residues long.

The chain links TRBV4-2 to TRBJ1-3, with TRBD1 matching 8 bases. CDR1 and CDR2 (germline): LGHNA, YNFKEQ. V lost 3 bases and J lost 1; bases outside the gene matches: 8. CDR3 length: 17 residues. The CDR3 DNA reads as TGTGCCAGCAGCCACGTAGCGCACAGGGGGTCTGGAAACACCATATATTTT. Encoded protein: CASSHVAHRGSGNTIYF.

The CDR3 reads CASRGLAEPSYEQYF. The CDR3 coding sequence is TGTGCCAGCAGAGGACTAGCGGAGCCTTCCTACGAGCAGTACTTC. This chain joins TRBV6-6 and TRBJ2-7; 10 positions match TRBD2. The V segment lost 6 bases and the J segment 1 base; nucleotides outside the gene matches: 6. The germline V gene encodes CDR1 MNHNY and CDR2 SVGAGI (reference sequence). This CDR3 spans 15 amino acids.

The chain joins TRBV7-2 to TRBJ2-1; tentative D call: TRBD2 (5 bases). This CDR3 has 12 amino acids. Germline V lookup: CDR1 SGHTA, CDR2 FQGNSA. V was trimmed by 5 bases and J by 11 bases, leaving 13 bases between them. For the CDR3, the DNA is TGTGCCAGCAGCCAGTCACTAGGGAAGCAGTTCTTC. This sequence encodes CASSQSLGKQFF.

This clone has more than one count but fewer than ten. The chain is built from TRBV7-2 and TRBJ2-3; tentatively, D is TRBD2 (5 bases). From germline, CDR1 is SGHTA and CDR2 FQGNSA. Trimming left V 1 base short and J 0 bases short, with 8 bases between. The CDR3 totals 15 residues. The DNA for the CDR3 is TGTGCCAGCAGCTTAGGAGGGCGCAGCACAGATACGCAGTATTTT. Protein product: CASSLGGRSTDTQYF.

The V gene is TRBV7-2, the J gene TRBJ1-3; a weak D match, TRBD1 (6 bases). The length of the CDR3 is 17 residues. Germline values: CDR1 SGHTA, CDR2 FQGNSA. Deletions cut 2 bases from V and 0 bases from J, with 14 bases between. The CDR3 DNA is TGTGCCAGCAGCTTATGGGGGGCGCGGATCTCTGGAAACACCATATATTTT. As protein: CASSLWGARISGNTIYF.

V is TRBV11-2 and J is TRBJ2-1; tentatively, D is TRBD1 (5 bases). The CDR3 has 18 amino acids. Germline V gene sequence: CDR1 SGHAT, CDR2 FQNNGV. V lost 5 bases and J 0 bases, leaving 20 bases between the germline ends. CDR3 nucleotides: TGTGCCAGCAGCCCCCGCCGGTCACAGGCGAGCTCCTACAATGAGCAGTTCTTC. It is translated as CASSPRRSQASSYNEQFF.

The chain carries TRBV25-1 and TRBJ2-3, with 7 bases aligning to TRBD2. J gave up 0 bases and V 7 bases, and 4 bases lay outside the gene matches. Germline loops: CDR1 MGHDK, CDR2 SYGVNS. The CDR3 is 14 residues long. CDR3 sequence: CASTRGGSTDTQYF. The CDR3, as DNA: TGTGCCAGCACGAGGGGAGGGAGCACAGATACGCAGTATTTT.

This clone has only a few counts. The chain couples TRBV25-1 to TRBJ2-1, with 8 bases that match TRBD2. V was clipped by 3 bases and J by 0 bases; unmatched bases: 4. Germline CDR1 reads MGHDK; CDR2 reads SYGVNS. The CDR3 sequence is 16 residues long. Here the CDR3 DNA reads TGTGCCAGCAGTGACGGCGGGAGGATCTCCTACAATGAGCAGTTCTTC. It codes for CASSDGGRISYNEQFF.

V gene TRBV7-9 combines with J gene TRBJ2-1; 7 bases agree with TRBD1. The CDR3 has 18 amino acids. Germline V CDR1 and CDR2: SEHNR, FQNEAQ (reference sequence). V trimming: 2 bases; J trimming: 6 bases; junction bases outside the gene matches: 16. Here the CDR3 reads CASSLPIYRQGVGNEQFF. The DNA of the CDR3 is TGTGCCAGCAGCTTACCCATCTACCGACAGGGCGTCGGCAATGAGCAGTTCTTC.

J is TRBJ2-3 and V is TRBV7-9; TRBD2 is a possible D gene (6 bases). Germline assignment: CDR1 SEHNR and CDR2 FQNEAQ (reference sequence). The CDR3 covers 15 residues. V gave up 5 bases and J gave up 2 bases, with 14 bases separating them. The CDR3 loop reads CASSLGLSDTDTQYF. The CDR3 nucleotides read TGTGCCAGCAGCCTGGGACTTTCGGACACAGATACGCAGTATTTT.